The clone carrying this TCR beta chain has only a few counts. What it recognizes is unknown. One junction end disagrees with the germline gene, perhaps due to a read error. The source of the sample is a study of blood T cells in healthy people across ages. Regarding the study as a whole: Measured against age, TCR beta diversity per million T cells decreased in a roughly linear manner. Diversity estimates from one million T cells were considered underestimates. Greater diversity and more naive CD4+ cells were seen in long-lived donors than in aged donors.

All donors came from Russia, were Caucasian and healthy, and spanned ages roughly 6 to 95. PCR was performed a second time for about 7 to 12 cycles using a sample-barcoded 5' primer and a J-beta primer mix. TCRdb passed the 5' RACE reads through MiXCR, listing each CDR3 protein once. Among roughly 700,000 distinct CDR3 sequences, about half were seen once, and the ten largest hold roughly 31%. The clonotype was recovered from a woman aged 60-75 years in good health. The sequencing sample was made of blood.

The CDR3 spells CASRLRRPSDEQYF. Here the CDR3 DNA reads TGTGCCAGCAGGCTGCGAAGACCCTCCGACGAGCAGTACTTC. The chain has TRBV7-9 and TRBJ2-7; D ambiguous. From germline, CDR1 is SEHNR and CDR2 FQNEAQ (reference sequence). CDR3 length: 14 amino acids.